This entry lists 32 T cell receptor beta chains sequenced from one sample in a study of OX40 agonist ivuxolimab in advanced cancers. TCRdb's copy holds only in-frame clones and misses some; the assay was immunoSEQ multiplex PCR. The table shows more than 70,000 clones, with approximately 82% occurring only once. The sample here was CD4+ or CD8+ T cells sorted from blood, taken in a trial of the OX40 agonist ivuxolimab. The receptors derive from an adult with an advanced solid tumor such as melanoma, head and neck, liver or kidney cancer.

This chain connects TRBV5-6 to TRBJ2-3; 10 bases match TRBD2. V was pared by 7 bases and J by 5 bases, with 19 bases of the junction left unmatched. Germline V lookup: CDR1 SGHDT, CDR2 YYEEEE. The CDR3 totals 18 residues. In DNA, the CDR3 is TGTGCCAGCGGAAAGCTTAGAAGCGGGGGGGCCAGGATAGATACGCAGTATTTT. Encoded protein: CASGKLRSGGARIDTQYF.

This chain uses TRBV19 with TRBJ2-7; D is uncertain. Germline-derived CDR1 and CDR2 are LNHDA and SQIVND (reference sequence). V was trimmed by 0 bases and J by 3 bases, leaving 12 bases between them. The CDR3 contains 15 residues. In DNA form, the CDR3 reads TGTGCCAGTAGTATAGAAAAAGGAGTCGGCTACGAGCAGTACTTC. Its protein is CASSIEKGVGYEQYF. Combining the CDR3 with reference TRBV19 and TRBJ2-7 gives the whole variable domain DGGITQSPKYLFRKEGQNVTLSCEQNLNHDAMYWYRQDPGQGLRLIYYSQIVNDFQKGDIAEGYSVSREKKESFPLTVTSAQKNPTAFYLCASSIEKGVGYEQYFGPGTRLTVT.

V gene TRBV20-1 combines with J gene TRBJ1-2, with D tentatively TRBD1 (6 bases). Germline CDR1 reads DFQATT; CDR2 reads SNEGSKA (reference sequence). The CDR3 is 11 residues long. The chain's CDR3 is CTIGGGDGYTF. The CDR3 nucleotides are TGCACTATCGGAGGGGGTGATGGCTACACCTTC.

J is TRBJ1-5 and V is TRBV28, with a weak D call TRBD1 (5 bases). This CDR3 contains 18 residues. CDR1 and CDR2 (germline): MDHEN, SYDVKM. V was cut by 6 bases and J by 6 bases, with 27 bases left in between. The CDR3 DNA follows: TGTGCCAGCAGCCACGAAAAATTCAGGGTAGCTGCGTTTCAGCCCCAGCATTTT. Its translation is CASSHEKFRVAAFQPQHF.

This clone was seen a single time. This chain joins TRBV15 and TRBJ1-3; no definite D call. This CDR3 contains 18 residues. Looked up from germline, CDR1 is LNHNV and CDR2 is YYDKDF (reference sequence). Trimming pared 0 bases from V and 4 bases from J, leaving 19 bases between. CDR3 in DNA: TGTGCCACCAGCAGAGAAGGGTCAGGCCTGTCGGGGGGAAACACCATATATTTT. Residues: CATSREGSGLSGGNTIYF.

The CDR3 region is CAISGTANNEKLFF. The CDR3, as DNA: TGTGCCATCAGCGGGACAGCCAATAATGAAAAACTGTTTTTT. The genes are TRBV10-3 and TRBJ1-4; 7 bases are shared with TRBD1. V lost 6 bases to trimming and J lost 4 bases; unmatched junction nucleotides: 5. The germline V gene encodes CDR1 ENHRY and CDR2 SYGVKD. This CDR3 has 14 amino acids.

The chain couples TRBV5-1 to TRBJ2-1; no firm D call. Germline V gives CDR1 SGHRS, CDR2 YFSETQ. This CDR3 contains 16 residues. Trimming removed 1 base at V and 0 bases at J, with 11 bases between. DNA of the CDR3: TGCGCCAGCAGCTTGATGGCCGCCAGCTCCTACAATGAGCAGTTCTTC. Protein: CASSLMAASSYNEQFF.

A single count supports this clone. The chain joins TRBV20-1 to TRBJ2-7; D is unresolved. The CDR3 runs 11 residues. V was clipped by 6 bases and J by 8 bases, with 14 bases between them. CDR1 and CDR2 (germline): DFQATT, SNEGSKA (reference sequence). The CDR3 DNA reads as TGCAGTGCCGTAAAGGCCCAACAGCAGTACTTC. It yields the protein CSAVKAQQQYF.

The chain is built from TRBV28 and TRBJ1-6; 8 bases match TRBD1. CDR3 length: 14 residues. Germline CDR1 reads MDHEN; CDR2 reads SYDVKM. V shed 10 bases, J shed 8 bases, and the junction held 10 bases outside the gene matches. The CDR3 loop is CAIGQGGQYSPLHF. As DNA, the CDR3 is TGTGCCATCGGACAGGGAGGGCAGTATTCACCCCTCCACTTT.

This chain joins TRBV5-6 and TRBJ1-6; 7 bases align to TRBD1. The CDR3 runs 16 residues. The V gene's germline CDR1 is SGHDT and CDR2 YYEEEE. Germline trimming cut 4 bases from V and 8 bases from J; bases unmatched to any gene: 12. The CDR3 sequence is CASSVLGYRGDSPLHF. CDR3 nucleotide sequence: TGTGCCAGCAGCGTACTTGGCTACAGGGGCGATTCACCCCTCCACTTT. The full variable domain, with the rest looked up from reference TRBV5-6 and TRBJ1-6, is DAGVTQSPTHLIKTRGQQVTLRCSPKSGHDTVSWYQQALGQGPQFIFQYYEEEERQRGNFPDRFSGHQFPNYSSELNVNALLLGDSALYLCASSVLGYRGDSPLHFGNGTRLTVT.

As concerns this clone: Different DNA sequences within this sample yield the same CDR3. V and J are TRBV18 and TRBJ1-2, with TRBD1 matching over 8 bases. The germline V gene encodes CDR1 KGHSH and CDR2 LQKENI. The V gene end was trimmed by 2 bases and the J gene end by 8 bases; junction bases not matched to a gene: 7. This CDR3 contains 14 residues. Here the CDR3 DNA reads TGTGCCAGCTCACCAGAAGGACAGGGTACGGGCTACACCTTC. This gives the protein CASSPEGQGTGYTF.

This chain joins TRBV20-1 and TRBJ2-5; D is perhaps TRBD2 (5 bases). The end of the DNA is better explained by TRBJ2-7, so the J call may be wrong. CDR1 is DFQATT, CDR2 SNEGSKA, per germline (reference sequence). The CDR3 length is 11 residues. CDR3 residues: CSVEGPYEQYF. Written as DNA, the CDR3 is TGCAGTGTTGAGGGCCCCTACGAGCAGTACTTC.

The chain joins TRBV6-4 to TRBJ2-3, with D possibly TRBD2 on 5 matching bases. CDR3 length: 13 residues. V lost 0 bases and J lost 5, with 6 bases in between. CDR1 is MRHNA and CDR2 is SNTAGT in the germline V gene. CDR3 nucleotide sequence: TGTGCCAGCAGTGACTCCCGGGGAGATACGCAGTATTTT. Its translation: CASSDSRGDTQYF.

V usage is TRBV19 and J usage is TRBJ1-4; 7 bases map to TRBD1. Per germline, CDR1 LNHDA and CDR2 SQIVND (reference sequence). Unmatched junction bases numbered 11, after V lost 11 bases and J lost 5 bases. The CDR3 has 14 residues. CDR3 sequence reads: CAGGGTAANEKLFF. For the CDR3, the DNA is TGTGCCGGGGGGGGGACAGCCGCCAATGAAAAACTGTTTTTT.

The chain joins TRBV10-3 to TRBJ1-3, with a tentative D call TRBD1 (5 bases). In germline, CDR1 is ENHRY, CDR2 SYGVKD. CDR3 size: 14 residues. Trimming shortened V by 3 bases and J by 2 bases, and 8 bases separated the two germline ends. The DNA of the CDR3 is TGTGCCATCAGTGACCAGGGCGCTGGAAACACCATATATTTT. Its translation: CAISDQGAGNTIYF.

For the CDR3, the DNA is TGTGCCAGCACCCGTGGGGCCGGGCTCGAAAAACTGTTTTTT. Translated, it gives CASTRGAGLEKLFF. The chain carries TRBV6-1 and TRBJ1-4, with D possibly being TRBD1 (5 bases). V dropped 7 bases and J dropped 8 bases, with 17 bases sitting between them. Per germline, CDR1 MNHNS and CDR2 SASEGT. This CDR3 has 14 residues.

The genes are TRBV5-6 and TRBJ2-6; D may be TRBD1 (5 bases). The CDR3 is made up of 15 amino acids. The germline V gene has CDR1 SGHDT and CDR2 YYEEEE. The V end lost 0 bases, the J end lost 4 bases, and 8 bases lay between the germline ends. This CDR3 reads CASSLEGLGANVLTF. The CDR3, as DNA: TGTGCCAGCAGCTTGGAGGGGTTGGGGGCCAACGTCCTGACTTTC.

This clone came up a few times. The junction does not match germline at one end; this may be a read error. The DNA for the CDR3 is TGTGCCACCCGCAGGTGGAAGGCTGAAGCTTTCTTT. Translated: CATRRWKAEAFF. The rearrangement uses TRBV15 and TRBJ1-1; D unresolved. The germline gives CDR1 LNHNV, CDR2 YYDKDF (reference sequence). The CDR3 runs 12 residues. The full variable domain, completed using reference TRBV15 and TRBJ1-1, is DAMVIQNPRYQVTQFGKPVTLSCSQTLNHNVMYWYQQKSSQAPKLLFHYYDKDFNNEADTPDNFQSRRPNTSFCFLDIRSPGLGDTAMYLCATRRWKAEAFFGQGTRLTVV.

The chain links TRBV4-3 to TRBJ1-6; maybe TRBD1 (6 bases). V was cut by 2 bases and J by 9 bases, with 11 bases left in between. The CDR3 loop spans 14 amino acids. Germline V gene sequence: CDR1 LGHNA, CDR2 YSLEER. The CDR3 DNA follows: TGCGCCAGCAGCCAAACCGGGACAACTTCACCCCTCCACTTT. Residues: CASSQTGTTSPLHF.

This chain connects TRBV9 to TRBJ2-5; 11 bases map to TRBD2. Germline-derived CDR1 and CDR2 are SGDLS and YYNGEE. The V and J ends lost 4 bases and 1 base, in that order; junction bases with no gene match: 6. CDR3 length equals 16 residues. The CDR3 sequence is CASSPGTSGFQETQYF. The DNA of the CDR3 is TGTGCCAGCAGCCCCGGGACTAGCGGATTCCAAGAGACCCAGTACTTC.

This chain uses TRBV5-4 with TRBJ1-3, with D possibly matching TRBD1 (5 bases). Germline CDR1 SGHNT, CDR2 YYREEE (reference sequence). This CDR3 is 15 amino acids long. Trimming stripped 0 bases from V and 8 bases from J, with 15 bases between. This CDR3 is CASSLVGGRGDTIYF. The CDR3 coding sequence is TGTGCCAGCAGCTTGGTGGGGGGAAGGGGAGACACCATATATTTT. Drawing the rest from reference TRBV5-4 and TRBJ1-3, the complete variable domain is ETGVTQSPTHLIKTRGQQVTLRCSSQSGHNTVSWYQQALGQGPQFIFQYYREEENGRGNFPPRFSGLQFPNYSSELNVNALELDDSALYLCASSLVGGRGDTIYFGEGSWLTVV.

V and J are TRBV6-5 and TRBJ1-2; no firm D call. This CDR3 is built from 11 residues. CDR1 and CDR2 from the germline V gene are MNHEY and SVGAGI. Trimming removed 5 bases at V and 8 bases at J, with 9 bases between. The CDR3 DNA reads TGTGCCAGCAGTGACGAATGGGGCTACACCTTC. Its protein is CASSDEWGYTF.

This rearrangement joins TRBV6-9 to TRBJ2-3; tentative D call: TRBD2 (5 bases). The germline CDR1 and CDR2 sequences are MNHGY and SVAAGI. The CDR3 sequence is 11 residues long. The CDR3 sequence: CVGLSTDTQYF. Written as DNA, the CDR3 is TGTGTTGGACTTTCGACAGATACGCAGTATTTT.

This clone has a handful of counts. The J gene is TRBJ2-4, the V gene TRBV27; 11 positions agree with TRBD1. Germline V gives CDR1 MNHEY, CDR2 SMNVEV (reference sequence). This CDR3 has 15 amino acids. V lost 5 bases to trimming and J lost 10 bases; unmatched junction nucleotides: 10. CDR3 sequence (DNA): TGTGCCAGCAGTACGACTCCCGGGACAGGGGGTATTCAGTACTTC. Protein: CASSTTPGTGGIQYF.

Only one count was recorded for this clone. The chain joins TRBV7-2 to TRBJ2-7, with TRBD1 matching 7 bases. V was pared by 1 base and J by 0 bases, with 9 bases of the junction left unmatched. Germline V gene lookup returns CDR1 SGHTA and CDR2 FQGNSA. The CDR3 extends over 17 amino acids. CDR3 in amino acids: CASSLVSGTDSSYEQYF. DNA of the CDR3: TGTGCCAGCAGCTTAGTCTCCGGGACAGATTCCTCCTACGAGCAGTACTTC. Supplemented by reference TRBV7-2 and TRBJ2-7, the full variable domain reads GAGVSQSPSNKVTEKGKDVELRCDPISGHTALYWYRQSLGQGLEFLIYFQGNSAPDKSGLPSDRFSAERTGGSVSTLTIQRTQQEDSAVYLCASSLVSGTDSSYEQYFGPGTRLTVT.

This chain connects TRBV27 to TRBJ2-7; TRBD1 matches at 7 bases. The germline V gene has CDR1 MNHEY and CDR2 SMNVEV (reference sequence). V dropped 8 bases and J dropped 1; count of bases not matched to a gene: 8. The CDR3 loop spans 14 amino acids. The CDR3, as DNA: TGTGCCAGCGGACAGGACAGGCGTTCCTACGAGCAGTACTTC. As protein: CASGQDRRSYEQYF.

V gene TRBV2 combines with J gene TRBJ1-5; 8 bases are shared with TRBD1. The CDR3 has 15 amino acids. V gave up 3 bases and J gave up 7 bases; unmatched junction bases: 8. Looked up from germline, CDR1 is SNHLY and CDR2 is FYNNEI. CDR3 in DNA: TGTGCCAGCAGTGAGGGTCAGGGGGCCTACCAGCCCCAGCATTTT. As protein: CASSEGQGAYQPQHF.

The table lists this clone with a few counts. The chain recombines TRBV6-1 with TRBJ2-5; the match to TRBD1 covers 9 bases. CDR3 length: 15 amino acids. Looked up from germline, CDR1 is MNHNS and CDR2 is SASEGT. V trimming: 6 bases; J trimming: 4 bases; junction bases outside the gene matches: 9. The CDR3 DNA reads TGTGCCAGCAGATCAGACAGGGGGGCGGGAGAGACCCAGTACTTC. Translated, it gives CASRSDRGAGETQYF.

The chain is built from TRBV2 and TRBJ2-5; perhaps D is TRBD1 or TRBD2 (6 bases each). The DNA end is a closer match to TRBJ2-7, so the J assignment may be wrong. This CDR3 is 13 amino acids long. Germline-derived CDR1 and CDR2 are SNHLY and FYNNEI. CDR3 sequence reads: CASSRGASYEQYF. The CDR3 region has the DNA TGTGCCAGCAGTAGGGGGGCCTCCTACGAGCAGTACTTC.

The genes are TRBV6-5 and TRBJ1-1; maybe TRBD1 (6 bases). The V and J ends lost 6 bases and 5 bases respectively, with 19 bases between them. Germline loops: CDR1 MNHEY, CDR2 SVGAGI. This CDR3 is 15 amino acids long. Here the CDR3 DNA reads TGTGCCAGCAGACTCAAGGGGGGGGCATTAACTGAAGCTTTCTTT. As protein: CASRLKGGALTEAFF.

The chain uses TRBV4-1 and TRBJ2-2, with D possibly being TRBD1 or TRBD2 (5 bases each). Germline V gives CDR1 MGHRA, CDR2 YSYEKL. V shed 2 bases and J shed 4 bases, with 14 bases lying between them. The CDR3 loop spans 16 amino acids. Here the CDR3 reads CASSQFIGAGTGELFF. Written as DNA, the CDR3 is TGCGCCAGCAGCCAATTCATCGGGGCTGGCACCGGGGAGCTGTTTTTT.

This clone was recorded a few times. The V and J genes are TRBV7-6 and TRBJ2-1, with D perhaps matching TRBD1 or TRBD2 (5 bases each). Germline V gives CDR1 SGHVS, CDR2 FNYEAQ. Trimming cost V 8 bases and J 2 bases, with 16 bases left between them. There are 15 residues in the CDR3. CDR3 amino acids: CASSLLGGTYNEQFF. CDR3 coding DNA: TGTGCCAGCTCTCTCCTTGGGGGAACCTACAATGAGCAGTTCTTC.